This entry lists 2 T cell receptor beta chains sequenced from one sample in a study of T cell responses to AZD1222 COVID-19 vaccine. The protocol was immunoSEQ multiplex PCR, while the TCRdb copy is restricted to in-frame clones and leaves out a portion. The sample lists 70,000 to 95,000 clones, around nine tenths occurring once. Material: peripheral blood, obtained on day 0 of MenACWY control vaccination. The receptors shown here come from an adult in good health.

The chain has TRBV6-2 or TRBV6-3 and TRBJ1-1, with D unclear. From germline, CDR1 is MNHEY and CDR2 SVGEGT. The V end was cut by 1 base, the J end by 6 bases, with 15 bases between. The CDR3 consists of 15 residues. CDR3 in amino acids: CASSYWNRGYPEAFF. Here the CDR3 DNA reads TGTGCCAGCAGTTACTGGAATCGGGGTTATCCTGAAGCTTTCTTT.

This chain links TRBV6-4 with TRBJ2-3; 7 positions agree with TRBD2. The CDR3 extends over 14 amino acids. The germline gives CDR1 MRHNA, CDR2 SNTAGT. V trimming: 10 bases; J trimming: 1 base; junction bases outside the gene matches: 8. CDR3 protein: CATHSGLRTDTQYF. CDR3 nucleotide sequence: TGTGCCACACACTCGGGACTACGCACAGATACGCAGTATTTT.